This T cell receptor beta chain appears in the sequencing data of a study of control samples from healthy donors and cancer patients. The protocol was immunoSEQ multiplex PCR, while the TCRdb copy is restricted to in-frame clones and leaves out a portion. The sample shows some 89,000 clones, about 89% of them seen only once. Trimming cost V 5 bases and J 3 bases; bases outside gene matches: 16. From germline, CDR1 is LNHDA and CDR2 SQIVND (reference sequence). This CDR3 has 18 amino acids. The origin of this receptor is a man aged 30-40 years in good health. The chain couples TRBV19 to TRBJ1-2, with 9 bases identical to TRBD1. Sequencing was performed on blood. The CDR3 region has the DNA TGTGCCAGTAGTCTCCGGACAGGGGAAAAGGACTGGGACTATGGCTACACCTTC. Translating it yields CASSLRTGEKDWDYGYTF.